This TCR beta chain stems from a study of blood T cell repertoires in COVID-19. For the study at large: Some COVID-19 samples were acute and others convalescent; all came from the United States, Italy and Spain.

Followed longitudinally, the Seattle patients had been enrolled during active infection. Source study methods: Reference gene primer amplification yielded estimated nucleated cell counts. Sequencing was performed with immunoSEQ multiplex PCR; in TCRdb, only in-frame clones are kept and a portion is missing. V and J calls and clone size are given by that table; D and trimming were obtained from the DNA. The sample holds about 73,000 clones, around 77% seen once. CDR3 length: 16 amino acids. V was clipped by 0 bases and J by 0 bases, with 12 bases between them. The germline gives CDR1 MGHRA, CDR2 YSYEKL.

The rearrangement joins TRBV4-1 to TRBJ2-7; D is uncertain. The TCR sequence derives from a man aged 70-80 years with COVID-19, enrolled during active disease. Sequencing was carried out using peripheral blood. CDR3 sequence (DNA): TGCGCCAGCAGCCAAGAGGTGGCGGAACACTCCTACGAGCAGTACTTC. Translation gives CASSQEVAEHSYEQYF.